These T cell receptor beta chains were read from a single sample in a study of cytomegalovirus exposure and HLA in healthy donors. Profiling relied on immunoSEQ multiplex PCR, and the TCRdb table lists in-frame clones only, not all of them. The data hold over 200,000 clones, with roughly 90% observed a single time. The sample consisted of PBMCs. The receptors were sampled from a woman between 18 and 30 years old in good health and CMV-seronegative. The CDR3 runs from the conserved cysteine through the conserved F or W. The D gene is left open where the match is weak.

J gene	D gene	V gene	CDR3 protein	CDR3 DNA
TRBJ1-2	TRBD1	TRBV6-1	CASSAGTGNGYGYTF	TGTGCCAGCAGTGCCGGGACAGGGAACGGCTATGGCTACACCTTC
TRBJ1-1	-	TRBV29-1	CSVRGDTEAFF	TGCAGCGTCCGGGGGGACACTGAAGCTTTCTTT
TRBJ2-3	-	TRBV2	CASSETDDTQYF	TGTGCCAGCAGTGAGACAGACGATACGCAGTATTTT
TRBJ2-7	-	TRBV5-1	CASSLPPYEQYF	TGCGCCAGCAGTCTCCCCCCCTACGAGCAGTACTTC
TRBJ1-2	-	TRBV4-1	CASSQEGGTIYGYTF	TGCGCCAGCAGCCAAGAGGGGGGTACCATCTATGGCTACACCTTC
TRBJ2-2	-	TRBV7-9	CASSFGAGELFF	TGTGCCAGCAGCTTCGGGGCCGGGGAGCTGTTTTTT
TRBJ1-4	TRBD1	TRBV7-2	CASSLGGGGEKLFF	TGTGCCAGCAGCTTAGGAGGGGGCGGTGAAAAACTGTTTTTT
TRBJ2-1	TRBD1	TRBV9	CASSVGQGNEQFF	TGTGCCAGCAGCGTAGGACAGGGTAATGAGCAGTTCTTC
TRBJ2-5	TRBD2	TRBV29-1	CSVEGKTGGLQETQYF	TGCAGCGTTGAAGGAAAGACGGGAGGGTTGCAAGAGACCCAGTACTTC
TRBJ1-2	TRBD1	TRBV2	CASSPRRGPYGYTF	TGTGCCAGCAGTCCCCGGAGGGGGCCCTATGGCTACACCTTC
TRBJ2-7	TRBD2	TRBV2	CASSPLAGYYEQYF	TGTGCCAGCAGTCCCCTAGCGGGATACTACGAGCAGTACTTC
TRBJ2-7	-	TRBV19	CASSMGTLYEQYF	TGTGCCAGTAGTATGGGGACATTATACGAGCAGTACTTC
TRBJ2-5	-	TRBV6-6	CASSHPRVMGTQYF	TGTGCCAGCAGTCACCCCCGGGTGATGGGGACCCAGTACTTC
TRBJ2-7	TRBD1	TRBV25-1	CASSKTGGLYEQYF	TGTGCCAGCAGTAAGACAGGGGGCCTCTACGAGCAGTACTTC
TRBJ1-1	TRBD1	TRBV7-3	CASSLDRGLTEAFF	TGTGCCAGCAGCTTAGACAGGGGCCTTACTGAAGCTTTCTTT